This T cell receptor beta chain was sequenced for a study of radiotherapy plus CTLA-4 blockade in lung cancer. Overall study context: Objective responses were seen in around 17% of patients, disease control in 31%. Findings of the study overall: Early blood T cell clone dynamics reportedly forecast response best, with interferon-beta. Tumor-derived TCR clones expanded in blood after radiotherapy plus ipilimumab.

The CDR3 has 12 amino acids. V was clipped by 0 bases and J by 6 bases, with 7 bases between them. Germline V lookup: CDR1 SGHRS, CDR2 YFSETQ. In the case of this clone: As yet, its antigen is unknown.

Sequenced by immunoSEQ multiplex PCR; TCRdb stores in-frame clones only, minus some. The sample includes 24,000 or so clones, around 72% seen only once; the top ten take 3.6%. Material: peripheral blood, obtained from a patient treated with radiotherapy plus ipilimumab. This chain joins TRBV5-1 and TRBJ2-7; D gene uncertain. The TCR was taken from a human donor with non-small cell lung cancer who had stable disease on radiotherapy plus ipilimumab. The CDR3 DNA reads TGCGCCAGCAGCTTGGAATCGGGCGAGCAGTACTTC. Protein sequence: CASSLESGEQYF. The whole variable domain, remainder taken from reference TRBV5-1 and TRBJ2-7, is KAGVTQTPRYLIKTRGQQVTLSCSPISGHRSVSWYQQTPGQGLQFLFEYFSETQRNKGNFPGRFSGRQFSNSRSEMNVSTLELGDSALYLCASSLESGEQYFGPGTRLTVT.